This TCR beta chain came from a study of low-dose radiotherapy and immunotherapy resistance in tumors. Alpha- and beta-chain coverage of first-strand cDNA came from TRAV- and TRBV-specific primers. The PCR that amplified TCRs ran for approximately 20 cycles, relying on a constant-region primer and a V-primer adapter. TCRdb reanalysed the reads using MiXCR and keeps one entry per CDR3 protein. The sample has about 15,000 distinct CDR3 sequences; roughly 50% are singletons. The therapy administered to donors comprised nivolumab, ipilimumab, aspirin, low-dose cyclophosphamide and low-dose radiotherapy. This clonotype was sampled from a human donor with advanced metastatic prostate, ovarian, gallbladder or colorectal cancer (not recorded which). This table probably holds off-target reads from a library built for another chain.

CDR3 DNA sequence: TGTGCCAGCAGCCCCAGGGAAGGGGTCACTGAAGCTTTCTTT. Protein: CASSPREGVTEAFF. The chain employs TRBV12-3 or TRBV12-4 and TRBJ1-1; a possible D gene is TRBD1 (5 bases). The CDR3 runs 14 residues. V lost 6 bases and J 4 bases, leaving 15 bases between the germline ends.